Following are 32 T cell receptor beta chains from one sample sequenced in a study of neurological immune-mediated disorders. Time point defined: longitudinal time-point 1 (baseline). MiXCR, run by TCRdb on the 5' RACE reads, gives a single entry per CDR3 protein. Of about 57,000 distinct CDR3 sequences in the sample, 9.5% to 12% were seen once. The specimen was PBMCs. The receptors here all came from a male donor with HTLV-1-associated myelopathy (HAM/TSP).

Worth noting for this clonotype: A much larger clone lies one base from this, so it may be a read error. The CDR3 sequence is CASPRWVSYEQYF. The CDR3 DNA reads as TGTGCCAGCCCTCGGTGGGTTTCCTACGAGCAGTACTTC. The J gene is TRBJ2-7, the V gene TRBV5-8; no clear D gene. Germline V gene sequence: CDR1 SGHTS, CDR2 YDEGEE. CDR3 length: 13 amino acids. V gave up 7 bases and J gave up 1 base, with 12 bases separating them. The variable domain in full, completed from reference TRBV5-8 and TRBJ2-7, reads EAGVTQSPTHLIKTRGQQATLRCSPISGHTSVYWYQQALGLGLQFLLWYDEGEERNRGNFPPRFSGRQFPNYSSELNVNALELEDSALYLCASPRWVSYEQYFGPGTRLTVT.

This clonotype appeared many times. The chain joins TRBV12-3 or TRBV12-4 to TRBJ2-7; 7 bases map to TRBD1. J lost 2 bases, V lost 2 bases, and 3 bases had no gene match. This CDR3 has 14 amino acids. CDR3 residues: CASSLSQGAYEQYF. The CDR3 DNA is TGTGCCAGCAGTTTAAGTCAGGGGGCCTACGAGCAGTACTTC.

This clonotype occurred many times. The CDR3 protein is CSARVTTSSTDTQYF. CDR3 bases: TGCAGTGCTAGAGTAACTACCTCTAGCACAGATACGCAGTATTTT. The chain links TRBV20-1 to TRBJ2-3; no reliable D call. Trimming left V 1 base short and J 0 bases short, with 11 bases between. CDR3 size: 15 residues. Germline CDR1 reads DFQATT; CDR2 reads SNEGSKA (reference sequence).

On this clonotype itself: This clone may be a read error of a much larger clone one base away. The rearrangement joins TRBV7-9 to TRBJ1-1, with D possibly TRBD1 on 6 matching bases. The CDR3 covers 13 residues. Germline assignment: CDR1 SEHNR and CDR2 FQNEAQ (reference sequence). The DNA for the CDR3 is TGTGCCAGCAGCTTAGCGGGGGGCGGTGAAGATTTCTTT. This gives the protein CASSLAGGGEDFF.

This clonotype was seen at least ten times. The chain joins TRBV7-2 to TRBJ2-3; TRBD2 aligns across 12 bases. V lost 5 bases, J lost 15 bases, and 6 bases stayed unmatched. The CDR3 runs to 12 residues. Germline CDR1 is SGHTA and CDR2 is FQGNSA. As DNA, the CDR3 is TGTGCCAGCAGCCCACTAGCGGGGGGCCCCTATTTT. Translating gives CASSPLAGGPYF.

This clonotype showed up many times. This chain connects TRBV20-1 to TRBJ1-5; possibly TRBD1 for D (6 bases). Germline CDR1 reads DFQATT; CDR2 reads SNEGSKA (reference sequence). The CDR3 has 12 residues. V gave up 5 bases and J gave up 5 bases, with 10 bases separating them. The CDR3 here is CSAASGDQPQHF. CDR3 nucleotides: TGCAGTGCTGCCTCAGGGGATCAGCCCCAGCATTTT.

J is TRBJ2-1 and V is TRBV7-8, with unresolved D. Looked up from germline, CDR1 is SGHVS and CDR2 is FQNEAQ. V dropped 6 bases and J dropped 5 bases, with 8 bases sitting between them. This CDR3 is 12 amino acids long. CDR3 nucleotides: TGTGCCAGCAGTGGGAAGGACAATGAGCAGTTCTTC. This gives the protein CASSGKDNEQFF.

This clonotype was found many times. The rearrangement links TRBV7-9 to TRBJ2-5; 10 nucleotides line up with TRBD1. The CDR3 loop spans 14 amino acids. CDR1 is SEHNR, CDR2 FQNEAQ, per germline (reference sequence). V lost 6 bases, J lost 3 bases, and 4 bases stayed unmatched. The DNA for the CDR3 is TGTGCCAGCAGGTTGGGGACAGGGGAAGAGACCCAGTACTTC. This translates into CASRLGTGEETQYF. The full variable domain, rest sourced from reference TRBV7-9 and TRBJ2-5, is DTGVSQNPRHKITKRGQNVTFRCDPISEHNRLYWYRQTLGQGPEFLTYFQNEAQLEKSRLLSDRFSAERPKGSFSTLEIQRTEQGDSAMYLCASRLGTGEETQYFGPGTRLLVL.

This clonotype was detected many times. The rearrangement links TRBV5-1 to TRBJ1-3; 7 nucleotides align to TRBD1. Per germline, CDR1 SGHRS and CDR2 YFSETQ. Losses at the gene ends were 3 bases for V and 0 bases for J; bases not matched to a gene: 9. This CDR3 comprises 17 residues. CDR3 protein: CASSSTGVSFSGNTIYF. The CDR3 region has the DNA TGCGCCAGCAGCTCTACAGGGGTTTCCTTCTCTGGAAACACCATATATTTT.

This clonotype was detected many times. The rearrangement links TRBV7-2 to TRBJ2-4; no firm D call. The V and J ends lost 5 bases and 2 bases respectively, with 7 bases between them. The CDR3 is 13 residues long. Germline V gives CDR1 SGHTA, CDR2 FQGNSA. Written as DNA, the CDR3 is TGTGCCAGCAGCCCCCCCTCCAAAAACATTCAGTACTTC. Protein: CASSPPSKNIQYF.

This clonotype was observed many times. This rearrangement joins TRBV6-5 to TRBJ1-1; D unresolved. V dropped 2 bases and J dropped 3 bases, with 7 bases sitting between them. This CDR3 has 13 residues. CDR1 MNHEY and CDR2 SVGAGI come from the germline V gene. The CDR3 coding sequence is TGTGCCAGCAGTTACCTTAGTCACACTGAAGCTTTCTTT. Translation gives CASSYLSHTEAFF.

On this clonotype itself: A read error may explain this, as a much larger clone is one base away. The final CDR3 position lacks the conserved phenylalanine or tryptophan, pointing to a likely read error. J is TRBJ1-1 and V is TRBV20-1, with 10 bases aligning to TRBD1. Germline V CDR1 and CDR2: DFQATT, SNEGSKA (reference sequence). The CDR3 length is 14 residues. The J segment lost 4 bases and the V segment lost 1 base, leaving 3 bases of the junction unmatched. Here the CDR3 reads CSARGDRGRTEAFV. CDR3 coding DNA: TGCAGTGCTAGAGGAGACAGGGGGCGCACTGAAGCTTTCGTT.

This clonotype was detected many times. CDR3 protein: CAREGTNEQYF. The DNA of the CDR3 is TGTGCCAGGGAAGGGACGAACGAGCAGTACTTC. The chain has TRBV27 and TRBJ2-7; perhaps D is TRBD1 or TRBD2 (5 bases each). Trimming cost V 9 bases and J 5 bases, with 11 bases left between them. This CDR3 contains 11 residues. Germline V CDR1 and CDR2: MNHEY, SMNVEV (reference sequence).

This clonotype came up many times. The chain uses TRBV18 and TRBJ1-2; D gene uncertain. CDR1 is KGHSH and CDR2 is LQKENI in the germline V gene. The germline V and J ends were trimmed by 1 base and 2 bases, with 8 bases remaining between them. This CDR3 contains 14 residues. For the CDR3, the DNA is TGTGCCAGCTCACCACTCTCACAGAACTATGGCTACACCTTC. This gives the protein CASSPLSQNYGYTF.

This clonotype was counted ten times or more. The chain links TRBV20-1 to TRBJ2-7; possibly TRBD1 or TRBD2 for D (5 bases each). The CDR3 contains 13 residues. Germline CDR1 is DFQATT and CDR2 is SNEGSKA (reference sequence). V was trimmed by 3 bases and J by 5 bases, leaving 14 bases between them. CDR3 coding DNA: TGCAGTGCTAGCGGTGAGGGGTGGGACGAGCAGTACTTC. It translates to CSASGEGWDEQYF.

This clonotype was seen at least ten times. The rearrangement uses TRBV7-8 and TRBJ1-1; D is possibly TRBD1 (5 bases). V lost 2 bases, J lost 1 base, and 11 bases lay in between. The CDR3 has 15 residues. Germline CDR1 reads SGHVS; CDR2 reads FQNEAQ. CDR3 region: CASSLYLGTNTEAFF. In nucleotides, the CDR3 is TGTGCCAGCAGCTTATATCTGGGGACGAACACTGAAGCTTTCTTT.

This clonotype occurred many times. This rearrangement joins TRBV5-1 to TRBJ2-7; 10 bases are shared with TRBD1. The CDR3 consists of 17 residues. From germline, CDR1 is SGHRS and CDR2 YFSETQ. The V and J ends lost 4 bases and 4 bases, in that order; junction bases with no gene match: 14. In DNA form, the CDR3 reads TGCGCCAGCAGCCTCTTTAAGACCGGGACAGGGGATTACGAGCAGTACTTC. It translates to CASSLFKTGTGDYEQYF.

This clonotype was detected many times. V gene TRBV4-3 combines with J gene TRBJ2-1; 8 bases map to TRBD2. Per germline, CDR1 LGHNA and CDR2 YSLEER. CDR3 length: 24 residues. The junction had 29 bases not matched to a gene; V was cut back by 1 base and J by 3 bases. The DNA of the CDR3 is TGCGCCAGCAGCCAAGCTTCGTCAGGATCGGGCAGGCTGCCAGCGGGGGCGATCTACAATGAGCAGTTCTTC. It encodes CASSQASSGSGRLPAGAIYNEQFF.

This clonotype came up many times. CDR3 region: CASRPLQGSGTEAFF. CDR3 in DNA: TGCGCCAGCAGGCCCTTACAGGGGTCGGGCACTGAAGCTTTCTTT. This chain joins TRBV5-1 and TRBJ1-1; TRBD1 matches 7 bases. Trimming removed 5 bases from V and 4 bases from J; junction bases left unmatched: 11. Germline V gene data show CDR1 as SGHRS and CDR2 as YFSETQ. This CDR3 region has 15 residues.

This clonotype was seen ten or more times. The chain joins TRBV5-6 to TRBJ2-7; D unclear. CDR1 SGHDT and CDR2 YYEEEE come from the germline V gene. Trimming removed 2 bases at V and 4 bases at J, with 7 bases between. CDR3 size: 12 residues. The CDR3 here is CASSLLAYEQYF. CDR3 bases: TGTGCCAGCAGCTTATTAGCATACGAGCAGTACTTC. The full variable domain, with the rest looked up from reference TRBV5-6 and TRBJ2-7, is DAGVTQSPTHLIKTRGQQVTLRCSPKSGHDTVSWYQQALGQGPQFIFQYYEEEERQRGNFPDRFSGHQFPNYSSELNVNALLLGDSALYLCASSLLAYEQYFGPGTRLTVT.

This clonotype has at least ten counts. This sequence joins TRBV6-2 or TRBV6-3 and TRBJ1-5, with D possibly matching TRBD1 (6 bases). Per the germline V gene, CDR1 is MNHEY and CDR2 is SVGEGT. V lost 4 bases and J 4 bases, leaving 11 bases between the germline ends. The CDR3 is 14 amino acids. In nucleotides, the CDR3 is TGTGCCAGCAGTTTCGGACAGACTAATCAGCCCCAGCATTTT. It translates to CASSFGQTNQPQHF.

This clonotype was recorded many times. V gene TRBV30 combines with J gene TRBJ2-6, with a weak D call TRBD1 (5 bases). V lost 3 bases and J 5 bases, leaving 20 bases between the germline ends. Germline values: CDR1 GTSNPN, CDR2 SVGIG (reference sequence). This CDR3 has 17 residues. DNA of the CDR3: TGTGCCTGGAGGAATTCCGGACACCCGGGCAGGGCCAACGTCCTGACTTTC. This translates into CAWRNSGHPGRANVLTF.

This clonotype was detected ten times or more. This chain joins TRBV28 and TRBJ1-5; 8 bases map to TRBD1. The V gene's germline CDR1 is MDHEN and CDR2 SYDVKM. V lost 8 bases and J lost 8; bases outside the gene matches: 11. There are 14 residues in the CDR3. CDR3 region: CASSKTGEGKPQHF. As DNA, the CDR3 is TGTGCCAGCTCTAAGACAGGGGAGGGTAAGCCCCAGCATTTT.

There are many counts of this clonotype. This chain uses TRBV5-1 with TRBJ2-1; either TRBD1 or TRBD2 may fit D (6 bases each). Trimming removed 5 bases from V and 1 base from J, with 13 bases in between. The CDR3 extends over 15 amino acids. Germline V gene data show CDR1 as SGHRS and CDR2 as YFSETQ. CDR3 sequence reads: CASRRAGTSYNEQFF. CDR3 coding DNA: TGCGCCAGCAGGAGGGCGGGGACATCCTACAATGAGCAGTTCTTC.

For this clonotype: This could be a read error, since a much larger clone is one nucleotide away. The gene calls are TRBV4-2 and TRBJ2-1; weak D call: TRBD2 (5 bases). The CDR3 is 16 amino acids. Germline-derived CDR1 and CDR2 are LGHNA and YNFKEQ. The CDR3 DNA reads as TGTGCCAACAGCCCTTCCTTCCCGGGGTCCTACAATGAGCAGTTCTTC. Its protein product is CANSPSFPGSYNEQFF.

This clonotype has at least ten counts. The V and J genes are TRBV7-8 and TRBJ2-3; no clear D. CDR3 length equals 15 residues. Trimming took 4 bases from V and 6 from J, leaving 17 bases between them. The germline gives CDR1 SGHVS, CDR2 FQNEAQ. The CDR3 DNA is TGTGCCAGCAGCTCCCCCGGCCTTTCGTCGGATACGCAGTATTTT. Its translation is CASSSPGLSSDTQYF. The full variable domain, with the rest looked up from reference TRBV7-8 and TRBJ2-3, is GAGVSQSPRYKVAKRGQDVALRCDPISGHVSLFWYQQALGQGPEFLTYFQNEAQLDKSGLPSDRFFAERPEGSVSTLKIQRTQQEDSAVYLCASSSPGLSSDTQYFGPGTRLTVL.

The V call is TRBV7-8, the J call TRBJ2-2; D gene uncertain. The length of the CDR3 is 15 residues. Trimming left V 5 bases short and J 9 bases short, with 19 bases between. Germline V lookup: CDR1 SGHVS, CDR2 FQNEAQ. As DNA, the CDR3 is TGTGCCAGCAGCCCCGTGGCAGTGGTGGCCTGGGAGCTGTTTTTT. Encoded protein: CASSPVAVVAWELFF.

This clonotype has ten or more counts. V is TRBV6-4 and J is TRBJ2-1; tentatively, D is TRBD1 or TRBD2 (5 bases each). V dropped 3 bases and J dropped 9 bases, with 12 bases sitting between them. This CDR3 contains 13 residues. Germline CDR1 MRHNA, CDR2 SNTAGT. Written as DNA, the CDR3 is TGTGCCAGCAGTGAACAGACCGGGACTGAGCAGTTCTTC. This sequence encodes CASSEQTGTEQFF.

This clonotype was observed at least ten times. V gene TRBV7-2 combines with J gene TRBJ2-5; tentative D call: TRBD1 (6 bases). CDR3 size: 13 residues. The V end was cut by 5 bases, the J end by 5 bases, with 12 bases between. Germline CDR1 reads SGHTA; CDR2 reads FQGNSA. The DNA of the CDR3 is TGTGCCAGCAGCCCAGGGGTATCGGAGACCCAGTACTTC. This translates into CASSPGVSETQYF.

The chain carries TRBV5-8 and TRBJ2-4, with D perhaps matching TRBD1 or TRBD2 (6 bases each). The CDR3 runs 20 residues. The V end lost 2 bases, the J end lost 0 bases, and 24 bases lay between the germline ends. Looked up from germline, CDR1 is SGHTS and CDR2 is YDEGEE. CDR3 DNA sequence: TGTGCCAGCAGCTTAAGTATCGGGGGCGCGCAACTCCTAGCCAAAAACATTCAGTACTTC. Its protein product is CASSLSIGGAQLLAKNIQYF.

This clonotype was counted at least ten times. The chain couples TRBV28 to TRBJ1-2, with TRBD1 identical over 9 bases. The germline V gene has CDR1 MDHEN and CDR2 SYDVKM. This CDR3 comprises 15 residues. V lost 7 bases and J lost 4; bases outside the gene matches: 10. This CDR3 reads CASKIRDRDGYGYTF. The DNA for the CDR3 is TGTGCCAGCAAGATCCGGGACAGGGATGGCTATGGCTACACCTTC.

In this sample, this clonotype turned up many times. The V call is TRBV14, the J call TRBJ1-1; no definite D call. This CDR3 comprises 13 residues. Trimming left V 5 bases short and J 6 bases short, with 13 bases between. In germline, CDR1 is SGHDN, CDR2 FVKESK. The CDR3 DNA reads TGTGCCAGCAGCTTCACCCCGGGCGCTGAAGCTTTCTTT. Encoded protein: CASSFTPGAEAFF.